This TCR beta chain came from a study of blood T cell repertoires in COVID-19. Study-wide context: From T cells, B-cell-depleted T cells, or PBMCs came the material, which was cDNA or gDNA.

The CDR3 is 16 amino acids. J was trimmed by 8 bases and V by 1 base; bases with no gene match: 8. The germline V gene encodes CDR1 SEHNR and CDR2 FQNEAQ (reference sequence). Source study methods: Estimation of nucleated cell counts relied on the amplification of reference gene primers. Measured with immunoSEQ multiplex PCR; TCRdb has only the in-frame clones, and not every one. V and J calls and clone size are those listed in that table; D and trimming were worked out from the DNA. The sample has about 200,000 clones, around 90% seen once. The sequence came from a man in his fifties or sixties who had recovered from COVID-19. V is TRBV7-9 and J is TRBJ2-1, with 10 bases fitting TRBD2. Material: peripheral blood. DNA for the CDR3: TGTGCCAGCAGCTTAGGGACTAGCGGAATGGGCGATGAGCAGTTCTTC. Translating gives CASSLGTSGMGDEQFF.